This T cell receptor (beta chain) was captured in a study of PD-1 blockade in classical Hodgkin lymphoma (dated by TCRdb to the early 2020s). In the study overall: Nivolumab dosing was 3 mg/kg intravenously every 2 weeks, continuing until either disease progression or unacceptable toxicity. The study used TCR beta sequencing and CyTOF to define a peripheral blood immune signature of response to PD-1 blockade in classical Hodgkin lymphoma. Study-wide conclusions, independent of this receptor: Patients starting nivolumab less than 1 year after ASCT had lower diversity and were excluded from later analyses to avoid confounding by immune reconstitution. Only a single clinical trial cohort was studied, and what caused the repertoire differences, possibly disease activity or prior therapy, remained undefined. By C4D1, a significant rise was seen in CD4+ TCR diversity but not in CD8+ TCR diversity (p=0.0027 vs p=0.16), and the rise was most apparent among complete responders (p=0.02). Trial patients achieving complete response had baseline diversity similar to newly diagnosed patients, whereas partial responders and progressors had significantly lower diversity. Baseline TCR diversity was reported as lower in newly diagnosed patients than in healthy donors, and lower still in relapsed/refractory patients.

As regards this clone: Its antigen is still unknown. No base quality values were provided; no much bigger clone lies one nucleotide off.

Genomic DNA was extracted with the Qiagen DNeasy kit from unsorted PBMCs and from negatively selected CD4+ and CD8+ fractions. Using primers that anneal to V and J segments, immunoSEQ multiplex PCR amplified the TCR beta CDR3 regions. A synthetic immune receptor repertoire was used to minimize amplification bias, and remaining bias was computationally removed after sequencing. The paper's data handling went like this. Repertoire diversity was quantified as the Shannon entropy index using custom Python scripts. The unsorted, CD4+ and CD8+ repertoires were each analyzed separately, with the exception of combined analyses, where CD4+ and CD8+ sequences were merged in silico. A clone was considered expanded if an increase in frequency of at least 2-fold after treatment relative to C1D1 was found, and a pseudocount of 0.5 was applied to clones undetected at baseline. Clones with 0 or 1 copy at C1D1 were classified as singleton clones, and clones with 2 or more copies were classified as non-singleton clones. Clones expanded in unsorted samples were assigned a CD4+, CD8+ or unknown annotation through matching of protein sequences in sorted samples from the same patient. Wilcoxon tests were applied to paired samples to test diversity changes from C1D1 to C4D1. The table comes from immuneACCESS by way of TCRdb, which keeps in-frame sequences with V and J called. Part of the clones is missing from these tables; in studies checked, under half for an unresolved V gene and the rest for unknown reasons. The V and J calls and clone size come from that table; D and trimming were worked out from the DNA. In this sample the table shows around 91,000 clones, under 90% of which occur a single time. The ten largest clones take up less than 25% of the sample.

The germline V gene yields SGHTA for CDR1 and FQGNSA for CDR2. Counted from cysteine to phenylalanine, this CDR3 has 13 amino acids. Only CDR3 DNA is held: 39 bases, read in frame from base 1. Cut back by 4 bases and 7 bases, the V and J ends lie 14 bases apart. What this sample's time point label stands for: cycle 1 day 1 (C1D1), immediately before nivolumab initiation. Every trial patient had relapsed after autologous stem cell transplantation, and cohorts A, B and C differed in prior brentuximab vedotin exposure. The trial cohort was composed of over 50 patients with relapsed/refractory classical Hodgkin lymphoma, for whom complete response, partial response or progressive disease was recorded as best overall response. Trial patients were treated with single-agent nivolumab in the multi-cohort phase II CheckMate 205 trial. An independent review committee assessed best overall response by applying the 2007 International Working Group response criteria. Trial PBMCs were collected just before the start of nivolumab (C1D1) and during therapy at cycle 2 day 1 and cycle 4 day 1. Peripheral blood was collected in 8 mL Vacutainer Cell Preparation Tubes, from which PBMCs were isolated by centrifugation and then cryopreserved.

This sample comprised peripheral blood mononuclear cells (PBMCs), obtained at baseline. The source of this sequence is a human donor with classical Hodgkin lymphoma. The sequence is built from TRBV7-2 and TRBJ2-7; the D segment cannot be called with confidence. The sequence in DNA is TGTGCCAGCAGCTCCCCCGGAAAGTGGGAGCAGTACTTC. It codes for CASSSPGKWEQYF.